This TCR beta chain was observed in a study of long-term antiretroviral therapy in people with HIV. Study results and limitations: The ART regimens used between about 2004 and 2017 may be less effective than current ones. Among HIV repertoires, CDR3 length ranges were narrower than those of controls.

The germline V gene has CDR1 LNHDA and CDR2 SQIVND (reference sequence). CDR3 length equals 13 residues. Deletions cut 3 bases from V and 1 base from J, with 6 bases between. The run of the v3.0 immunoSEQ assay was at survey level. The data were produced by immunoSEQ multiplex PCR, yet TCRdb's version contains in-frame clones alone and is incomplete. Of roughly 16,000 clones in the sample, approximately 84% were seen once. This clone was found a few times. The antigen is not known. Sequenced material: unsorted PBMCs, taken 0.5 years after starting antiretroviral therapy. The chain carries TRBV19 and TRBJ1-2, with D uncertain. The clonotype originates from a woman aged 40 to 50 with HIV. CDR3 residues: CASSIESNYGYTF. DNA of the CDR3: TGTGCCAGTAGTATCGAGAGTAACTATGGCTACACCTTC.